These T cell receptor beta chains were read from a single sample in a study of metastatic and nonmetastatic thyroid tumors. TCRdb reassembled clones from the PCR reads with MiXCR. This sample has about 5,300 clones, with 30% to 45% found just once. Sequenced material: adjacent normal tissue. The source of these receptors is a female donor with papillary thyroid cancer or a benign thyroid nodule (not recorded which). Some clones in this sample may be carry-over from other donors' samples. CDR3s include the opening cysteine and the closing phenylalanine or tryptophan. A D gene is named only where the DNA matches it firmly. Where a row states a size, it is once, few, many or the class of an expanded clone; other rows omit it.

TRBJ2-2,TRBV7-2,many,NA,CASSLGSGELFF,TGTGCCAGCAGCTTAGGGTCCGGGGAGCTGTTTTTT
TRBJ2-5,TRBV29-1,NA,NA,CSAEREAGETQYF,TGCAGCGCTGAGAGGGAGGCAGGGGAGACCCAGTACTTC
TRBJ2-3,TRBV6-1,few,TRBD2,CASIGETSAQYF,TGTGCCAGCATCGGAGAGACTAGCGCGCAGTATTTT
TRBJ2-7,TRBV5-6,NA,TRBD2,CASSWGGAVSSYEQYF,TGTGCCAGCAGCTGGGGGGGAGCGGTGAGCTCCTACGAGCAGTACTTC
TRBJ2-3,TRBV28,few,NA,CASSPPERLTDTQYF,TGTGCCAGCAGTCCCCCAGAGCGGCTCACAGATACGCAGTATTTT
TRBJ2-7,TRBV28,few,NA,CASRLSTSGTYEQYF,TGTGCCAGCAGATTAAGTACCAGCGGAACCTACGAGCAGTACTTC
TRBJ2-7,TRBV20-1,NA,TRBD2,CSARGTSGTYEQYF,TGCAGTGCTAGAGGGACTAGCGGGACCTACGAGCAGTACTTC
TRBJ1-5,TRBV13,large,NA,CASSHSGNNQPQHF,TGTGCCAGCAGCCATTCCGGGAACAATCAGCCCCAGCATTTT
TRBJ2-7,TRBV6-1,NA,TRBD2,CASTGLAGGPYEQYF,TGTGCCAGCACCGGACTAGCGGGAGGTCCCTACGAGCAGTACTTC
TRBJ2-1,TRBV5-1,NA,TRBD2,CASSWRGLAGDEQFF,TGCGCCAGCAGCTGGAGGGGACTAGCGGGAGACGAGCAGTTCTTC
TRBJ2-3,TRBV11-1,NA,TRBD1,CASRDQGQGGTDTQYF,TGTGCCAGCAGAGACCAAGGACAGGGGGGCACAGATACGCAGTATTTT
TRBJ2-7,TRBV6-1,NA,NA,CATGRTHEQYF,TGTGCCACCGGTCGGACCCACGAGCAGTACTTC
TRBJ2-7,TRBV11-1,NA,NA,CASSLATGTYEQYF,TGTGCCAGCAGCTTAGCAACAGGGACCTACGAGCAGTACTTC
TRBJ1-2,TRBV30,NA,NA,CAWSALGDPHANGYTF,TGTGCCTGGAGTGCCCTCGGGGACCCGCACGCGAATGGCTACACCTTC
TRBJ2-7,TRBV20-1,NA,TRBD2,CSAATPALANYEQYF,TGCAGTGCTGCGACACCGGCACTAGCGAACTACGAGCAGTACTTC
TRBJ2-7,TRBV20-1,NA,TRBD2,CSAGREAYEQYF,TGCAGTGCGGGGCGGGAGGCCTACGAGCAGTACTTC
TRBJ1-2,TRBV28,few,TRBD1,CASSFGTGHYGYTF,TGTGCCAGCAGTTTCGGGACAGGGCACTATGGCTACACCTTC
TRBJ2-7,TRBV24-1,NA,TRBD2,CAILGGLGLAGGPYEQYF,TGTGCCATCCTGGGGGGTTTGGGACTAGCGGGAGGTCCCTACGAGCAGTACTTC
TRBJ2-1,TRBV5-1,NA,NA,CASSSGPVDSLYNEQFF,TGCGCCAGCAGCTCCGGGCCCGTTGACAGCCTCTACAATGAGCAGTTCTTC
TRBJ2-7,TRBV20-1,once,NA,CSARLLNYEQYF,TGCAGTGCTAGATTATTGAACTACGAGCAGTACTTC
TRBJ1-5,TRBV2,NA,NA,CASRDGSLNQPQHF,TGTGCCAGCAGGGACGGGTCACTAAATCAGCCCCAGCATTTT
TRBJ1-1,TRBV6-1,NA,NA,CASSDYSSAEAFF,TGTGCCAGCAGTGATTACAGTTCGGCTGAAGCTTTCTTT
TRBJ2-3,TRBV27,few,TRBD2,CASQARGGTDTQYF,TGTGCCAGCCAAGCCCGGGGGGGCACAGATACGCAGTATTTT
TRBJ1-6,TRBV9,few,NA,CASTGEGPGSNSPLHF,TGTGCCAGCACCGGAGAGGGTCCAGGGAGCAATTCACCCCTCCACTTT
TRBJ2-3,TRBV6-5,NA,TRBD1,CASTFSRQGPSTDTQYF,TGTGCCAGCACCTTCTCGAGACAGGGGCCTAGCACAGATACGCAGTATTTT
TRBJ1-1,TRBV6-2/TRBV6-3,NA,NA,CASSYSRFTEAFF,TGTGCCAGCAGTTACTCCCGGTTCACTGAAGCTTTCTTT
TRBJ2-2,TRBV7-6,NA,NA,CASSQGWGRSTGELFF,TGTGCCAGCAGCCAGGGATGGGGGCGCAGCACCGGGGAGCTGTTTTTT
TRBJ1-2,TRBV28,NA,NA,CAKLRDVYGYTF,TGTGCCAAACTTCGGGACGTCTATGGCTACACCTTC
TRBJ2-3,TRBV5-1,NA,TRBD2,CASSGGTSGPTDTQYF,TGCGCCAGCAGCGGGGGGACTAGCGGGCCAACAGATACGCAGTATTTT
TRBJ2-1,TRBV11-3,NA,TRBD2,CASSQSGTSGNEQFF,TGTGCCAGCAGCCAATCCGGGACTAGCGGAAATGAGCAGTTCTTC
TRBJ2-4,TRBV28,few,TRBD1,CASSQTDRVDIQYF,TGTGCCAGCAGTCAGACAGACAGGGTAGACATTCAGTACTTC
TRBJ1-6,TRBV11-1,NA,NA,CASSLFGGVYNSPLHF,TGTGCCAGCAGCTTATTTGGGGGCGTTTATAATTCACCCCTCCACTTT
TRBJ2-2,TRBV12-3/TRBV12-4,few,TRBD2,CASSFSSGVTGELFF,TGTGCCAGCAGTTTTTCTAGCGGGGTCACCGGGGAGCTGTTTTTT
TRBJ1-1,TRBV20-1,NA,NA,CSAREREIGVETFF,TGCAGTGCTAGAGAAAGGGAGATCGGGGTCGAAACTTTCTTT
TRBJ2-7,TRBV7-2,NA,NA,CASSFRRGYEQYF,TGTGCCAGCAGCTTCAGGAGGGGCTACGAGCAGTACTTC
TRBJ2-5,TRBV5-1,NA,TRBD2,CASSLLKREGRETQYF,TGCGCCAGCAGCTTGTTAAAGCGGGAGGGCCGAGAGACCCAGTACTTC
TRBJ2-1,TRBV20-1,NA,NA,CSARGGTGERELVRRDNEQFF,TGCAGTGCTAGGGGGGGAACAGGGGAACGAGAACTCGTACGCCGAGACAATGAGCAGTTCTTC
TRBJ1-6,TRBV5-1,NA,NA,CASSSREAGTSPLHF,TGCGCCAGCAGCAGCCGGGAAGCGGGGACATCACCCCTCCACTTT
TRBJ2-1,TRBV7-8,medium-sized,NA,CASSLSAGSYNEQFF,TGTGCCAGCAGCTTATCTGCAGGGTCCTACAATGAGCAGTTCTTC
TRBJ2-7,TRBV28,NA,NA,CASRPAGSYEQYF,TGTGCCAGCAGGCCGGCCGGGAGCTACGAGCAGTACTTC
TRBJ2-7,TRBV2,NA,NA,CASSEMGLQYYEQYF,TGTGCCAGCAGTGAAATGGGTCTACAATACTACGAGCAGTACTTC
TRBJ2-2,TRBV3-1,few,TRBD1,CASSHGTGFTGELFF,TGTGCCAGCAGCCATGGGACAGGGTTTACCGGGGAGCTGTTTTTT
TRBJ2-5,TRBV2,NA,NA,CASRAPLVQETQYF,TGTGCCAGCAGAGCCCCTCTCGTCCAAGAGACCCAGTACTTC
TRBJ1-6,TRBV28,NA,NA,CASQPHSSYNSPLQF,TGTGCCAGCCAACCACACAGCTCCTATAATTCACCCCTCCAATTT
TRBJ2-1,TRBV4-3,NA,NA,CASSQDVGSHNEQFF,TGCGCCAGCAGCCAAGATGTGGGCAGCCACAATGAGCAGTTCTTC
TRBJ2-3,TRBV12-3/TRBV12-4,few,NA,CASSADGTDTQYF,TGTGCCAGCAGCGCGGACGGAACTGATACGCAGTATTTT
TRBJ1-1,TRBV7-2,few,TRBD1,CASPDRGSEAFF,TGTGCCAGCCCCGACAGGGGATCTGAAGCTTTCTTT
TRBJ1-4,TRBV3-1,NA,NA,CASSSTGTSTNEKLFF,TGTGCCAGCAGCTCCACCGGGACATCAACTAATGAAAAACTGTTTTTT
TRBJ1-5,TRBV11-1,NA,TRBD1,CASSQLDRGRNQPQHF,TGTGCCAGCAGCCAACTGGACAGGGGGCGCAATCAGCCCCAGCATTTT
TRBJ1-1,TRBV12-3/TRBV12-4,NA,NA,CASRPTGGAVGGTEAFF,TGTGCCAGCAGACCGACCGGGGGCGCGGTCGGTGGGACTGAAGCGTTCTTT
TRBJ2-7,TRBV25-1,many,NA,CASSDSRASYEQYF,TGTGCCAGCAGTGATTCCCGGGCCTCCTACGAGCAGTACTTC
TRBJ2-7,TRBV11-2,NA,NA,CASSSEGFRQYF,TGTGCCAGCAGCTCCGAGGGCTTTAGGCAGTACTTC
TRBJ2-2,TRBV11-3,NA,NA,CASRRDVNTGELFF,TGTGCCAGCAGACGGGACGTCAACACCGGGGAGCTGTTTTTT
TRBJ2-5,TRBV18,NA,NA,CASSRGGQETQYF,TGTGCCAGCTCTCGTGGGGGGCAAGAGACCCAGTACTTC
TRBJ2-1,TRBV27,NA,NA,CASTLRGPRNEQFF,TGTGCCAGCACCCTGAGAGGGCCTAGGAATGAGCAGTTCTTC
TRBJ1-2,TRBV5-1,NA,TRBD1,CASRRGQGANGYTF,TGCGCCAGCAGACGAGGACAGGGGGCGAATGGCTACACCTTC
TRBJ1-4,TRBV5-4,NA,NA,CASSLSARGGEKLSF,TGTGCCAGCAGCTTGAGTGCCAGGGGTGGTGAAAAACTGTCTTTT
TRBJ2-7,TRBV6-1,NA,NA,CASVGGGFHEQYF,TGTGCCAGCGTCGGCGGTGGATTTCACGAGCAGTACTTC
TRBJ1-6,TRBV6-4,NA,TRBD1,CASSDSGGDNSPLHF,TGTGCCAGCAGTGACTCAGGGGGCGATAATTCACCCCTCCACTTT